The clone carrying this TCR beta chain occurred a few times. The antigen remains undetermined. The J segment lost 14 bases and the V segment lost 0 bases, leaving 12 bases of the junction unmatched. This CDR3 is 14 amino acids long. CDR1 and CDR2 from the germline V gene are DFQATT and SNEGSKA (reference sequence). This sample stems from a study of blood T cells in healthy people across ages. Findings of the study overall: With unsorted PBMCs, a conclusive comparison of naive versus antigen-experienced cells was not possible.

Alongside a J-beta primer mix, a sample-barcoded 5' primer served in a second PCR lasting about 7 to 12 cycles. TCRdb redid the calling of the 5' RACE reads with MiXCR, one entry per CDR3 protein. The sample contains fewer than 950,000 distinct CDR3 sequences, 53% of which appear only once. The rearrangement uses TRBV20-1 and TRBJ2-3; the match to TRBD2 covers 9 bases. The sequence was collected from an elderly man in good health. Sequencing input: blood. The CDR3 loop reads CSAREGSGSRYAYF. DNA of the CDR3: TGCAGTGCTAGAGAGGGTAGCGGGAGCCGATACGCGTATTTT.